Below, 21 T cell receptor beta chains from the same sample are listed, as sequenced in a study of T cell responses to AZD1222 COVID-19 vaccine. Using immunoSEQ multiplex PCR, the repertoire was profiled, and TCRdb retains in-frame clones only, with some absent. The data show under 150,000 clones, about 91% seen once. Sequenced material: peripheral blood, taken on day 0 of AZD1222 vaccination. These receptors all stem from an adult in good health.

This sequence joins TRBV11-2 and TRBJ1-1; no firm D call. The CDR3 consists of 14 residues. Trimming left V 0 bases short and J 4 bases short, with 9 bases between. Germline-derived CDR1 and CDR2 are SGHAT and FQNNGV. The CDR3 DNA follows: TGTGCCAGCAGCTTAGATATGGTCGGCACTGAAGCTTTCTTT. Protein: CASSLDMVGTEAFF.

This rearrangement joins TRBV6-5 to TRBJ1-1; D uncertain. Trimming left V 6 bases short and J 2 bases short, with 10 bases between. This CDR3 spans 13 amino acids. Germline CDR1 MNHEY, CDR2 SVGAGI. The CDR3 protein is CASRDTANTEAFF. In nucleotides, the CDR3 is TGTGCCAGCAGGGATACGGCAAACACTGAAGCTTTCTTT.

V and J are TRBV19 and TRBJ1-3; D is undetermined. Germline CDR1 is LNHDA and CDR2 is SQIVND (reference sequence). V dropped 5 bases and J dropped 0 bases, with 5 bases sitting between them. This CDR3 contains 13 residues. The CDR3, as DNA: TGTGCCAGTAGTTTTCTCTCTGGAAACACCATATATTTT. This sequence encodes CASSFLSGNTIYF.

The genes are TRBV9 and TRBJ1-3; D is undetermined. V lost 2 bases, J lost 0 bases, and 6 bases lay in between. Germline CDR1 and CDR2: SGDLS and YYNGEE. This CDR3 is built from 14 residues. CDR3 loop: CASSVRVSGNTIYF. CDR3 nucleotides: TGTGCCAGCAGCGTCCGAGTCTCTGGAAACACCATATATTTT.

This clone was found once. The CDR3 reads CASSFDVNTEAFF. The CDR3 bases are TGTGCCAGCAGCTTTGACGTAAACACTGAAGCTTTCTTT. The chain uses TRBV5-4 and TRBJ1-1, with unresolved D. The ends were cut back, 2 bases at V and 2 bases at J, with 7 bases in the middle. This CDR3 is built from 13 residues. CDR1 is SGHNT and CDR2 is YYREEE in the germline V gene (reference sequence).

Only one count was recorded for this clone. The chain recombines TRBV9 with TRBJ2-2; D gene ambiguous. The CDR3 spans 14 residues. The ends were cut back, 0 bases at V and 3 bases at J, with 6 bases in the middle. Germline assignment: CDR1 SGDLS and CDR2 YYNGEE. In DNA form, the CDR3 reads TGTGCCAGCAGCGTAGCTTCGGACACCGGGGAGCTGTTTTTT. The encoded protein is CASSVASDTGELFF.

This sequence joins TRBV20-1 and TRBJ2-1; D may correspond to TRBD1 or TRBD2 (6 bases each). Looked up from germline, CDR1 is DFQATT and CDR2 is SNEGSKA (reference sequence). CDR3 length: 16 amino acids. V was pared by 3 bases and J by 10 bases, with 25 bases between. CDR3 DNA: TGCAGTGCTAGTCACCAGGCGGGGACACCGGTCGCCGAGCAGTTCTTC. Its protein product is CSASHQAGTPVAEQFF.

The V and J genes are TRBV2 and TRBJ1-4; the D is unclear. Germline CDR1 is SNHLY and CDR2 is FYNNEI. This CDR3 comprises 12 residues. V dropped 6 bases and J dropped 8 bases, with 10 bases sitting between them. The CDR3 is CASRYNREKLFF. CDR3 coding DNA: TGTGCCAGCAGGTACAATCGGGAAAAACTGTTTTTT.

The CDR3 sequence is CASSQEFSAQGATNEKLFF. CDR3 nucleotide sequence: TGCGCCAGCAGCCAAGAATTCAGTGCGCAGGGTGCAACTAATGAAAAACTGTTTTTT. The V gene is TRBV4-1, the J gene TRBJ1-4, with D possibly TRBD1 on 5 matching bases. CDR3 length: 19 amino acids. Trimming took off 0 bases at V and 0 bases at J, with 17 bases between the two ends. Germline CDR1 and CDR2: MGHRA and YSYEKL.

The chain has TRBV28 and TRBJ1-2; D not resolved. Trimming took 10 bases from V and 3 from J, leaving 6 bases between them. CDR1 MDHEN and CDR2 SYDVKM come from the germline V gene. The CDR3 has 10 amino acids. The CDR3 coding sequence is TGTGCCATCTACGACTATGGCTACACCTTC. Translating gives CAIYDYGYTF.

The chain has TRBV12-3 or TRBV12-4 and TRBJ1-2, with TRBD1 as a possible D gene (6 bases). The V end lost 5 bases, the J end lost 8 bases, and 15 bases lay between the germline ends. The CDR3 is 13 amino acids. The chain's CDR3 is CASSAGTTVGYTF. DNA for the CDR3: TGTGCCAGCAGTGCCGGGACAACGGTGGGCTACACCTTC.

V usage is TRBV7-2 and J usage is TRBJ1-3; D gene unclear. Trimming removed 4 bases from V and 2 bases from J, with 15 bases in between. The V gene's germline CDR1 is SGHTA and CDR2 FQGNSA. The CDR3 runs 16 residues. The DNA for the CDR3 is TGTGCCAGCAGCTCAAACCCTGGGAGGGCTGGAAACACCATATATTTT. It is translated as CASSSNPGRAGNTIYF.

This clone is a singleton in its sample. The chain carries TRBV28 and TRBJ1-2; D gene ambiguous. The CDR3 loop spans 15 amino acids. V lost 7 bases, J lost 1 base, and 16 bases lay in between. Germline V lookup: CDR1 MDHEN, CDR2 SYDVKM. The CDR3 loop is CASISPGLDNYGYTF. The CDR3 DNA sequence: TGTGCCAGCATCTCCCCAGGATTAGATAACTATGGCTACACCTTC.

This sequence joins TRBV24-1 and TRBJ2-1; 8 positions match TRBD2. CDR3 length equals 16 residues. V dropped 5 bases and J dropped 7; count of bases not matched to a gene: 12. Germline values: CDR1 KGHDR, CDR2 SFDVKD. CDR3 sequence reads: CATSVGRGTGRNEQFF. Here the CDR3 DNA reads TGTGCCACCAGTGTCGGGAGGGGGACCGGGAGGAATGAGCAGTTCTTC.

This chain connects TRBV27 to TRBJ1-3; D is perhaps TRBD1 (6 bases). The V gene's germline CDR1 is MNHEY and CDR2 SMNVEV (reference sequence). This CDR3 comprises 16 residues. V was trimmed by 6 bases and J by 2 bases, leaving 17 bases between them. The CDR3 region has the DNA TGTGCCAGCAGAACTACACAGGGATCGGCTGGAAACACCATATATTTT. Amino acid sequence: CASRTTQGSAGNTIYF.

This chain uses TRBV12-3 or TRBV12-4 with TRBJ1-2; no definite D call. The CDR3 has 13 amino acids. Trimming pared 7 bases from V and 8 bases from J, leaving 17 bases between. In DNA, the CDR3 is TGTGCCAGCACCCCTCAGGCCGTTATGGGCTACACCTTC. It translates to CASTPQAVMGYTF.

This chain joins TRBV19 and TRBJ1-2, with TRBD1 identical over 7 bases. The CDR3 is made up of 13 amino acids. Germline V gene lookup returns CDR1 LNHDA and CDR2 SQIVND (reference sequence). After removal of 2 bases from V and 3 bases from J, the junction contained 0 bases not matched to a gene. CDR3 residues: CASSIQGDYGYTF. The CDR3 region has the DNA TGTGCCAGTAGTATACAGGGGGACTATGGCTACACCTTC.

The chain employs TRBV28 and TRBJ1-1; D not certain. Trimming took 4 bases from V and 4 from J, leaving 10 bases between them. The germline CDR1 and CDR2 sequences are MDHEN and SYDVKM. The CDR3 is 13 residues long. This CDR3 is CASSSSDGTEAFF. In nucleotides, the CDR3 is TGTGCCAGCAGTTCTTCCGACGGCACTGAAGCTTTCTTT.

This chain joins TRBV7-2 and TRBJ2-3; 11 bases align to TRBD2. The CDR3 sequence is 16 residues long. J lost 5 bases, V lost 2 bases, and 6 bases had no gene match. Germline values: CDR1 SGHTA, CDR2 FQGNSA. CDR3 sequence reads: CASSLRIAGGVDTQYF. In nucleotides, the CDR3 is TGTGCCAGCAGCTTAAGGATAGCGGGGGGGGTAGATACGCAGTATTTT.

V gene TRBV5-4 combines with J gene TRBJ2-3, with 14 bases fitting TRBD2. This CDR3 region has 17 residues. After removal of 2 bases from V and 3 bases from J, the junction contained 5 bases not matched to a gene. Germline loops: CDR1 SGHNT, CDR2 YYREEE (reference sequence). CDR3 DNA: TGTGCCAGCAGCTTACGGACTAGCGGGGGGAGTACAGATACGCAGTATTTT. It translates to CASSLRTSGGSTDTQYF.

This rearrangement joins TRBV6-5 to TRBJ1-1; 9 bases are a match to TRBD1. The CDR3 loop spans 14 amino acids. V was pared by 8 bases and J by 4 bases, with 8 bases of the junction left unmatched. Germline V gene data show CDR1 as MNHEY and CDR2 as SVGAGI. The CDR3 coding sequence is TGTGCCAGCTCGTACAGGGGGCTCAGCACTGAAGCTTTCTTT. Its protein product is CASSYRGLSTEAFF.